This TCR beta chain stems from a study of blood T cell repertoires in COVID-19. The germline V gene has CDR1 MNHNS and CDR2 SASEGT. The CDR3 is 11 amino acids. With 2 bases removed from V and 7 bases from J, the gap between germline ends came to 2 bases. This table comes from immunoSEQ multiplex PCR, and its TCRdb copy is limited to in-frame clones, with some not included. The table includes about 250,000 clones, 80% to 90% detected once. Recruitment covered roughly 24 US areas and drew participants whose ages spanned roughly 18 to 89 years. This clonotype was obtained from a woman aged 25-40 years who had recovered from COVID-19. Sequencing input: PBMCs or T cells enriched from blood (not recorded which). The chain combines TRBV6-1 with TRBJ1-4; D uncertain. In nucleotides, the CDR3 is TGTGCCAGCAGTGAACGTGAAAAACTGTTTTTT. As protein: CASSEREKLFF.